One and the same sample provided the 24 T cell receptor beta chains below, sequenced in a study of T-cell reconstitution after alpha-beta-depleted transplantation in children. Molecular barcoding with unique molecular identifiers was used for the TCRbeta library. A single record per CDR3 protein comes from TCRdb applying MiXCR to the PCR reads. The sample holds hundreds of thousands of distinct CDR3 sequences, about 9.4% seen once. Sequencing was performed on PBMCs, taken before TCRalphabeta/CD19-depleted stem cell transplant. The source is a boy under two years old with acute myeloid leukemia, due to receive a stem cell transplant.

This clonotype was found many times. This sequence joins TRBV10-3 and TRBJ2-3; 10 bases are a match to TRBD1. The CDR3 totals 14 residues. Trimming cost V 8 bases and J 1 base; bases outside gene matches: 3. The germline V gene has CDR1 ENHRY and CDR2 SYGVKD. The CDR3 region is CAIAGTGGTDTQYF. For the CDR3, the DNA is TGTGCCATCGCGGGGACAGGGGGCACAGATACGCAGTATTTT.

CDR3 sequence reads: CASRLTRNTGELFF. CDR3 coding DNA: TGTGCCAGTAGACTGACGCGAAACACCGGGGAGCTGTTTTTT. The J gene is TRBJ2-2, the V gene TRBV19; D unresolved. CDR3 size: 14 residues. Between the trimmed V and J ends, which lost 6 bases and 2 bases, there was a span of 10 bases. From germline, CDR1 is LNHDA and CDR2 SQIVND (reference sequence).

This chain links TRBV18 with TRBJ2-3; 7 nucleotides align to TRBD1. Germline V lookup: CDR1 KGHSH, CDR2 LQKENI. The length of the CDR3 is 11 residues. J lost 9 bases, V lost 4 bases, and 1 base had no gene match. In DNA form, the CDR3 reads TGTGCCAGCTCACAGGGGGCGACGCAGTATTTT. Translated: CASSQGATQYF.

This clonotype was seen at least ten times. The V gene is TRBV12-3 or TRBV12-4, the J gene TRBJ2-7; D is ambiguous. The CDR3 sequence is 12 residues long. V lost 2 bases, J lost 6 bases, and 8 bases lay in between. The CDR3 DNA reads as TGTGCCAGCAGTTTAATCGACCTCGAGCAGTACTTC. This translates into CASSLIDLEQYF.

This clonotype was seen ten or more times. This sequence joins TRBV18 and TRBJ1-2; D uncertain. CDR1 is KGHSH and CDR2 is LQKENI in the germline V gene. The CDR3 loop spans 13 amino acids. Deletions cut 0 bases from V and 4 bases from J, with 6 bases between. CDR3 bases: TGTGCCAGCTCACCACCGGACGGCTATGGCTACACCTTC. It yields the protein CASSPPDGYGYTF.

Many counts were recorded for this clonotype. The chain has TRBV7-2 and TRBJ2-7; TRBD2 matches at 7 bases. The germline CDR1 and CDR2 sequences are SGHTA and FQGNSA. V gave up 5 bases and J gave up 0 bases; unmatched junction bases: 16. This CDR3 has 18 residues. CDR3 in DNA: TGTGCCAGCAGCCCCCGGCCTGGGGGGGGATACTTCTCCTACGAGCAGTACTTC. Protein sequence: CASSPRPGGGYFSYEQYF.

Ten or more counts support this clonotype. This sequence joins TRBV6-5 and TRBJ2-1; 13 bases match TRBD2. Per the germline V gene, CDR1 is MNHEY and CDR2 is SVGAGI. The CDR3 is 16 residues long. V shed 6 bases, J shed 4 bases, and the junction held 6 bases outside the gene matches. The CDR3 nucleotides read TGTGCCAGCAGCTTGTGGACTAGCGGGAGTTACAATGAGCAGTTCTTC. Translation: CASSLWTSGSYNEQFF.

This clonotype was detected ten times or more. The chain couples TRBV11-2 to TRBJ2-1, with 8 nucleotides matching TRBD2. This CDR3 is built from 17 residues. Trimming at V came to 7 bases and at J to 4 bases, leaving 15 bases not matched to a gene. Germline loops: CDR1 SGHAT, CDR2 FQNNGV. DNA for the CDR3: TGTGCCAGCATCCCCGGGACTAGTTTTCCGGCTTACAATGAGCAGTTCTTC. Encoded protein: CASIPGTSFPAYNEQFF.

This clonotype was picked up many times. The genes are TRBV12-3 or TRBV12-4 and TRBJ2-3, with D unresolved. V lost 7 bases and J lost 3, with 20 bases in between. The CDR3 covers 16 residues. The CDR3 sequence: CASTSGDFILTDTQYF. The CDR3 DNA reads TGTGCCAGCACCTCCGGCGATTTTATCTTGACAGATACGCAGTATTTT.

The V gene is TRBV11-2, the J gene TRBJ2-2, with TRBD2 as a possible D gene (6 bases). From germline, CDR1 is SGHAT and CDR2 FQNNGV. The CDR3 is 16 residues long. Trimming removed 6 bases from V and 5 bases from J, with 19 bases in between. CDR3 in DNA: TGTGCCAGCAGGGGATATACGGGGGTAATGACCGGGGAGCTGTTTTTT. Its translation: CASRGYTGVMTGELFF.

This clonotype was detected ten times or more. V usage is TRBV6-4 and J usage is TRBJ2-2; 13 bases fit TRBD2. The CDR3 covers 15 residues. Germline CDR1 MRHNA, CDR2 SNTAGT. V lost 5 bases to trimming and J lost 6 bases; unmatched junction nucleotides: 3. The CDR3 DNA follows: TGTGCCAGCAGTCGGACTAGCGGGGGTCCCGGGGAGCTGTTTTTT. Its translation: CASSRTSGGPGELFF.

This clonotype was seen ten or more times. The chain combines TRBV29-1 with TRBJ1-2; TRBD1 might be the D (6 bases). The V gene's germline CDR1 is SQVTM and CDR2 ANQGSEA. The CDR3 contains 13 residues. Trimming shortened V by 4 bases and J by 4 bases, and 13 bases separated the two germline ends. CDR3 sequence: CSVGTASFYGYTF. CDR3 in DNA: TGCAGCGTTGGGACAGCTTCTTTCTATGGCTACACCTTC.

The gene calls are TRBV20-1 and TRBJ2-5, with TRBD1 matching over 8 bases. V lost 2 bases to trimming and J lost 13 bases; unmatched junction nucleotides: 9. Germline V gene sequence: CDR1 DFQATT, CDR2 SNEGSKA (reference sequence). The CDR3 has 12 amino acids. This chain's CDR3 is CSARPLTGVGYF. The DNA of the CDR3 is TGCAGTGCTAGACCTTTGACAGGGGTCGGGTACTTC.

This clonotype was picked up many times. The chain links TRBV4-2 to TRBJ1-2, with D perhaps matching TRBD1 (5 bases). Per germline, CDR1 LGHNA and CDR2 YNFKEQ. V gave up 0 bases and J gave up 5 bases, with 13 bases separating them. The CDR3 is 15 residues long. CDR3 amino acids: CASSQEVGRGYGYTF. The DNA of the CDR3 is TGTGCCAGCAGCCAAGAGGTTGGACGGGGGTATGGCTACACCTTC.

This clonotype was observed many times. The V gene is TRBV9, the J gene TRBJ1-2, with TRBD1 matching over 9 bases. The CDR3 loop spans 14 amino acids. V lost 4 bases to trimming and J lost 4 bases; unmatched junction nucleotides: 5. The germline gives CDR1 SGDLS, CDR2 YYNGEE. CDR3 region: CASSPGDRVYGYTF. Written as DNA, the CDR3 is TGTGCCAGCAGCCCCGGGGACAGGGTCTATGGCTACACCTTC.

This clonotype was seen at least ten times. The rearrangement joins TRBV5-1 to TRBJ2-2; no definite D call. V was pared by 8 bases and J by 1 base, with 12 bases between. This CDR3 region has 14 residues. Germline assignment: CDR1 SGHRS and CDR2 YFSETQ. The CDR3 DNA reads TGCGCCAGGCGGATCAGAGGGAACACCGGGGAGCTGTTTTTT. Protein sequence: CARRIRGNTGELFF.

Ten or more counts support this clonotype. The rearrangement links TRBV3-1 to TRBJ2-5; D not certain. V gave up 0 bases and J gave up 6 bases, with 5 bases separating them. Germline lookup yields CDR1 LGHDT and CDR2 YNNKEL (reference sequence). The CDR3 contains 12 residues. The CDR3 DNA follows: TGTGCCAGCAGCCAAGATCGTCAGACCCAGTACTTC. This codes for CASSQDRQTQYF.

This clonotype was observed many times. CDR3 protein: CASSADDTEAFF. The CDR3 coding sequence is TGTGCCAGCAGCGCGGACGACACTGAAGCTTTCTTT. The chain carries TRBV12-3 or TRBV12-4 and TRBJ1-1; D ambiguous. V was cut by 6 bases and J by 3 bases, with 8 bases left in between. This CDR3 is 12 amino acids long.

This clonotype was counted between two and nine times. The genes are TRBV7-8 and TRBJ2-5; the D is unclear. V lost 1 base to trimming and J lost 5 bases, with 11 bases between them. The CDR3 is 14 amino acids. The germline V gene encodes CDR1 SGHVS and CDR2 FQNEAQ. The CDR3 nucleotides are TGTGCCAGCAGCTTAGGTCCGTCTGATGAGACCCAGTACTTC. Protein: CASSLGPSDETQYF.

In this sample, this clonotype turned up many times. The CDR3 protein is CASAPGANVLTF. The CDR3 region has the DNA TGTGCCAGCGCCCCTGGGGCCAACGTCCTGACTTTC. The chain couples TRBV12-3 or TRBV12-4 to TRBJ2-6; D is ambiguous. The ends were cut back, 8 bases at V and 2 bases at J, with 4 bases in the middle. CDR3 length: 12 residues.

About this clonotype: A much bigger clone sits one base away, suggesting this may be a read error. The chain combines TRBV3-1 with TRBJ2-2, with TRBD2 matching over 14 bases. CDR3 size: 17 residues. V lost 5 bases to trimming and J lost 6 bases; unmatched junction nucleotides: 8. CDR1 LGHDT and CDR2 YNNKEL come from the germline V gene (reference sequence). The CDR3 coding sequence is TGTGCCAGCAGCACTCCGGGACTAGCGGGAGTCGCCGGGGAGCTGTTTTTT. Translating gives CASSTPGLAGVAGELFF.

Ten or more counts support this clonotype. The rearrangement joins TRBV20-1 to TRBJ2-1, with 13 nucleotides matching TRBD2. The CDR3 runs to 13 residues. Germline V gene lookup returns CDR1 DFQATT and CDR2 SNEGSKA (reference sequence). Germline trimming cut 7 bases from V and 3 bases from J; bases unmatched to any gene: 0. The CDR3 reads CSGTSGSYNEQFF. In nucleotides, the CDR3 is TGCAGTGGGACTAGCGGGAGCTACAATGAGCAGTTCTTC.

This clonotype was seen a handful of times. V usage is TRBV20-1 and J usage is TRBJ2-1; TRBD1 is a possible D gene (5 bases). Trimming took off 3 bases at V and 6 bases at J, with 9 bases between the two ends. This CDR3 comprises 12 residues. Germline values: CDR1 DFQATT, CDR2 SNEGSKA (reference sequence). The CDR3 loop is CSARKGFNEQFF. CDR3 sequence (DNA): TGCAGTGCTAGGAAGGGGTTCAATGAGCAGTTCTTC.

This clonotype was observed a handful of times. This chain uses TRBV7-9 with TRBJ1-1; D gene uncertain. Germline loops: CDR1 SEHNR, CDR2 FQNEAQ (reference sequence). This CDR3 contains 14 residues. V was clipped by 1 base and J by 1 base, with 7 bases between them. The CDR3 coding sequence is TGTGCCAGCAGCTTAGGGCGCTCGAACACTGAAGCTTTCTTT. The encoded protein is CASSLGRSNTEAFF.